The 27 T cell receptor delta chains reported below all come from one sample, sequenced in a study of delta chains in infants with herpesvirus infections. PBMC RNA was reverse transcribed using gamma-chain- and delta-chain-specific primers. TCRdb called clones anew from the RT-PCR reads with CATT. Seen here are around 1,700 delta-chain clones, 6.5% to 8.5% observed once, and the top ten hold roughly 3.6%. The source was peripheral blood, collected at time point 1 of longitudinal follow-up. Receptor source: a human donor who was a Ugandan infant, either HIV-exposed or HIV-unexposed (not recorded which).

The V call is TRDV1, the J call TRDJ1, with 8 positions matching TRDD3. Per germline, CDR1 TSWWSYY and CDR2 QGS. CDR3 length: 25 amino acids. The ends lost 6 bases at V and 0 bases at J; junction bases unmatched: 36. The DNA for the CDR3 is TGTGCTCTTGGAAAAAATTTAGGGTCCTCCAACCCGTACTGGGGGGCAGTTGTCTACACCGATAAACTCATCTTT. Translating it yields CALGKNLGSSNPYWGAVVYTDKLIF.

J gene TRDJ3 was identified, but the V gene was not called; the D segment call TRDD3 is taken from the table without a DNA check. The CDR3 has 24 amino acids. The CDR3 spells CSGINAEYMGTVIMCSWDTRQMFF. The CDR3 DNA sequence: TGCAGTGGTATCAACGCAGAGTACATGGGGACTGTCATAATGTGCTCCTGGGACACCCGACAGATGTTTTTC.

This clone is judged large (0.1 to 1%). Distinct nucleotide sequences in the sample also encode this CDR3. The V and J genes are TRDV1 and TRDJ1; 11 bases map to TRDD3. The CDR3 has 16 amino acids. Germline CDR1 reads TSWWSYY; CDR2 reads QGS. V gave up 4 bases and J gave up 4 bases; unmatched junction bases: 8. CDR3 bases: TGTGCTCTTGGGGGCCAGATTGGGGGATACGGCGATAAACTCATCTTT. Translating it yields CALGGQIGGYGDKLIF.

This clone qualifies as medium-sized (0.01 to 0.1%). V usage is TRDV1 and J usage is TRDJ1; TRDD3 agrees at 11 bases. This CDR3 is 20 amino acids long. Germline V gene lookup returns CDR1 TSWWSYY and CDR2 QGS. Germline trimming cut 0 bases from V and 0 bases from J; bases unmatched to any gene: 12. CDR3 sequence: CALGELRINWGIDYTDKLIF. The CDR3 coding sequence is TGTGCTCTTGGGGAACTACGGATTAACTGGGGGATAGACTACACCGATAAACTCATCTTT.

This clone is large in the sample. Other DNA sequences from this sample encode an identical CDR3 as well. CDR3 amino acids: CALGVVLGTDKLIF. Here the CDR3 DNA reads TGTGCTCTTGGGGTGGTCCTTGGCACCGATAAACTCATCTTT. The chain combines TRDV1 with TRDJ1, with D unclear. Germline CDR1 is TSWWSYY and CDR2 is QGS. The CDR3 runs 14 residues. Between the trimmed V and J ends, which lost 4 bases and 1 base, there was a span of 10 bases.

The genes are TRDV2 and TRDJ1; D gene ambiguous. Since TCRdb gives no J gene, matching the DNA to germline was used here to assign it. Trimming removed 2 bases from V and 0 bases from J, with 9 bases in between. The CDR3 extends over 14 amino acids. Germline lookup yields CDR1 GEAIGNYY and CDR2 EKD. CDR3 nucleotide sequence: TGTGCCTGTGACATACCCTGGTACACCGATAAACTCATCTTT. Its protein product is CACDIPWYTDKLIF.

This clone is medium-sized in the sample. V usage is TRDV1 and J usage is TRDJ1; 10 bases are a match to TRDD3. CDR1 and CDR2 from the germline V gene are TSWWSYY and QGS. J was trimmed by 2 bases and V by 5 bases; bases with no gene match: 23. This CDR3 has 21 amino acids. CDR3 nucleotides: TGTGCTCTTGGGTTCATTCCTACGCAACTGGGGGATCCGCCTCTGACCGATAAACTCATCTTT. It translates to CALGFIPTQLGDPPLTDKLIF.

This clone rates as large (0.1 to 1%). The V and J genes are TRDV1 and TRDJ1, with 12 bases fitting TRDD3. Germline assignment: CDR1 TSWWSYY and CDR2 QGS. The CDR3 runs to 27 residues. Trimming removed 0 bases from V and 1 base from J; junction bases left unmatched: 33. The CDR3 region is CALGELPPRGSSQANYWGIPSTDKLIF. The DNA for the CDR3 is TGTGCTCTTGGGGAACTCCCCCCCCGGGGGTCTTCCCAAGCCAACTACTGGGGGATACCGAGCACCGATAAACTCATCTTT.

This clone is medium-sized by share. The J gene is TRDJ1, the V gene TRDV1, with a possible D match to TRDD2 (6 bases). CDR3 size: 23 residues. V was pared by 3 bases and J by 2 bases, with 37 bases between. The germline V gene encodes CDR1 TSWWSYY and CDR2 QGS. The CDR3 DNA reads as TGTGCTCTTGGGGAGACCCCCGGGTGTCCTACCTCACCTACAGGCAAAGGAACCGATAAACTCATCTTT. Residues: CALGETPGCPTSPTGKGTDKLIF.

By sample fraction, this clone is medium-sized (0.01 to 0.1%). The chain employs TRDV1 and TRDJ1, with 9 bases aligning to TRDD3. CDR1 is TSWWSYY, CDR2 QGS, per germline. This CDR3 has 18 residues. The V segment lost 1 base and the J segment 1 base; nucleotides outside the gene matches: 10. CDR3 sequence (DNA): TGTGCTCTTGGGGAACCGCGTACTGGGGGACCAAGCACCGATAAACTCATCTTT. Encoded protein: CALGEPRTGGPSTDKLIF.

By share, this clone ranks as large. The V and J genes are TRDV1 and TRDJ1; 7 bases agree with TRDD3. Germline values: CDR1 TSWWSYY, CDR2 QGS. The V gene end was trimmed by 0 bases and the J gene end by 0 bases; junction bases not matched to a gene: 22. The CDR3 is made up of 22 amino acids. The DNA of the CDR3 is TGTGCTCTTGGGGAACTAGATCTCTCAAGTACTGGGGTCAGAGATTACACCGATAAACTCATCTTT. Its protein product is CALGELDLSSTGVRDYTDKLIF.

This clone counts as large (0.1 to 1%). This chain links TRDV1 with TRDJ1; 12 bases align to TRDD3. This CDR3 has 21 amino acids. J lost 6 bases, V lost 1 base, and 21 bases had no gene match. Germline lookup yields CDR1 TSWWSYY and CDR2 QGS. This chain's CDR3 is CALGEQGRGPTWGIRVNKLIF. The CDR3 bases are TGTGCTCTTGGGGAACAGGGCCGGGGTCCGACCTGGGGGATACGGGTGAATAAACTCATCTTT.

This clone is judged medium-sized. The rearrangement uses TRDV1 and TRDJ1; 7 bases match TRDD2. The CDR3 has 20 residues. J was trimmed by 2 bases and V by 4 bases; bases with no gene match: 22. The germline V gene encodes CDR1 TSWWSYY and CDR2 QGS. The CDR3, as DNA: TGTGCTCTTGGGGGAACTCCTGAAACCTTCCTCCTAAGTAAAACCGATAAACTCATCTTT. This sequence encodes CALGGTPETFLLSKTDKLIF.

This clone is termed medium-sized. V is TRDV2 and J is TRDJ1, with a tentative D call TRDD3 (5 bases). The J gene comes from matching the DNA to germline here; TCRdb lacks it. The CDR3 is 12 residues long. Germline lookup yields CDR1 GEAIGNYY and CDR2 EKD. Deletions cut 0 bases from V and 8 bases from J, with 9 bases between. The chain's CDR3 is CACDTGLVKLIF. CDR3 bases: TGTGCCTGTGACACCGGACTGGTGAAACTCATCTTT.

By frequency in the sample, this clone is large (0.1 to 1%). The genes are TRDV1 and TRDJ1, with 7 bases identical to TRDD3. The CDR3 extends over 17 amino acids. Germline lookup yields CDR1 TSWWSYY and CDR2 QGS. Trimming removed 1 base from V and 0 bases from J; junction bases left unmatched: 8. The CDR3, as DNA: TGTGCTCTTGGGGAACAGGCCCTGGGGGTCTACACCGATAAACTCATCTTT. As protein: CALGEQALGVYTDKLIF.

This clone is medium-sized (0.01 to 0.1%) in the sample. The rearrangement uses TRDV1 and TRDJ1; 9 bases are shared with TRDD3. The V gene's germline CDR1 is TSWWSYY and CDR2 QGS. V trimming: 0 bases; J trimming: 0 bases; junction bases outside the gene matches: 29. The CDR3 sequence is 25 residues long. The CDR3 is CALGELEPLTELGDSPELYTDKLIF. The CDR3 bases are TGTGCTCTTGGGGAACTGGAACCCCTCACGGAACTGGGGGACTCACCGGAATTGTACACCGATAAACTCATCTTT.

This sequence joins TRDV1 and TRDJ1; 10 bases map to TRDD3. V lost 7 bases, J lost 10 bases, and 15 bases stayed unmatched. Germline loops: CDR1 TSWWSYY, CDR2 QGS. There are 15 residues in the CDR3. In DNA form, the CDR3 reads TGTGCTCTTGCCGGGCTACCTCTGGGGGATATATCACTCATCTTT. Translating it yields CALAGLPLGDISLIF.

The rearrangement joins TRDV1 to TRDJ1; 11 nucleotides align to TRDD3. Trimming cost V 1 base and J 2 bases; bases outside gene matches: 21. The CDR3 extends over 22 amino acids. Germline V CDR1 and CDR2: TSWWSYY, QGS. The CDR3 is CALGEPPLPPTLLGDRTDKLIF. The CDR3 DNA is TGTGCTCTTGGGGAACCCCCCCTTCCTCCTACATTACTGGGGGATAGGACCGATAAACTCATCTTT.

This clone is labeled large. The chain joins TRDV1 to TRDJ1; TRDD3 aligns across 13 bases. The trim removed 0 bases at V and 3 bases at J, leaving 19 bases unmatched. The CDR3 consists of 22 residues. CDR1 is TSWWSYY, CDR2 QGS, per germline. The CDR3 DNA sequence: TGTGCTCTTGGGGAACTATTCCTAATCCGCCCCTTACTGGGGGATACGGCCGATAAACTCATCTTT. Its translation is CALGELFLIRPLLGDTADKLIF.

This clone rates as medium-sized (0.01 to 0.1%). The J gene is TRDJ1, the V gene TRDV1; TRDD2 is a possible D gene (9 bases). Trimming cost V 4 bases and J 0 bases, with 39 bases left between them. CDR3 length equals 24 residues. Germline V gene sequence: CDR1 TSWWSYY, CDR2 QGS. CDR3 sequence reads: CALGARTRPPSYAQLGAYTDKLIF. The DNA for the CDR3 is TGTGCTCTTGGGGCCCGAACGAGACCTCCTTCCTACGCCCAACTGGGGGCCTACACCGATAAACTCATCTTT.

This clone rates as medium-sized. The chain uses TRDV1 and TRDJ1; 11 nucleotides agree with TRDD3. Trimming cost V 5 bases and J 4 bases; bases outside gene matches: 12. Germline assignment: CDR1 TSWWSYY and CDR2 QGS. The CDR3 is 17 residues long. The DNA of the CDR3 is TGTGCTCTTGGGAAGAATCCTGGGGGATACTACAGCGATAAACTCATCTTT. This translates into CALGKNPGGYYSDKLIF.

This clone was recorded a few times. This could be a read error, since a much larger clone is one nucleotide away. The chain recombines TRDV1 with TRDJ1; 9 bases are shared with TRDD3. CDR1 and CDR2 from the germline V gene are TSWWSYY and QGS. This CDR3 is built from 20 residues. CDR3 loop: CALGDISGDGGIQYTDKHIF. DNA for the CDR3: TGTGCTCTTGGGGACATCTCCGGAGATGGGGGGATACAGTACACCGATAAACACATCTTT.

This clone was seen a handful of times. This chain connects TRDV1 to TRDJ1, with TRDD3 matching 7 bases. Germline V gene sequence: CDR1 TSWWSYY, CDR2 QGS. The CDR3 totals 19 residues. V dropped 1 base and J dropped 5; count of bases not matched to a gene: 19. For the CDR3, the DNA is TGTGCTCTTGGGGAACCCCCCTTCATTTACTGGGGATATAAGGATAAACTCATCTTT. Protein product: CALGEPPFIYWGYKDKLIF.

In its sample, this clone was seen a few times. The identical CDR3 is also encoded by other nucleotide sequences in the sample. The chain recombines TRDV1 with TRDJ3; 8 bases fit TRDD2. CDR1 and CDR2 (germline): TSWWSYY, QGS. V was pared by 6 bases and J by 2 bases, with 27 bases of the junction left unmatched. The CDR3 consists of 24 residues. The DNA for the CDR3 is TGTGCTCTTGGAGAGCTCAGGCAGCTTCCTACGGGTTCGGGATTGACCTGGGACACCCGACAGATGTTTTTC. Residues: CALGELRQLPTGSGLTWDTRQMFF.

The gene calls are TRDV1 and TRDJ1, with TRDD3 identical over 11 bases. Germline CDR1 TSWWSYY, CDR2 QGS. CDR3 length equals 19 residues. V shed 1 base, J shed 2 bases, and the junction held 12 bases outside the gene matches. CDR3 coding DNA: TGTGCTCTTGGGGAACCAAACTGCCTTCTGGGGGATACAACCGATAAACTCATCTTT. Amino acids: CALGEPNCLLGDTTDKLIF.

In the case of this clone: A single base separates this from a much larger clone, so it may be a read error. The chain couples TRAV29/DV5 to TRDJ4, with D possibly called TRDD2 or TRDD3 (5 bases each). The J gene is not listed in TCRdb, so it was assigned here from a DNA match to germline. The CDR3 runs 19 residues. Per the germline V gene, CDR1 is NSMFDY and CDR2 is ISSIKDK. V lost 1 base to trimming and J lost 0 bases, with 28 bases between them. This chain's CDR3 is CAASKAAYGRGLVSRPLIF. Written as DNA, the CDR3 is TGTGCAGCAAGCAAGGCCGCCTACGGTAGGGGACTCGTTTCCAGACCCCTGATCTTT. Variable domain in full (rest from reference TRAV29/DV5 and TRDJ4): DQQVKQNSPSLSVQEGRISILNCDYTNSMFDYFLWYKKYPAEGPTFLISISSIKDKNEDGRFTVFLNKSAKHLSLHIVPSQPGDSAVYFCAASKAAYGRGLVSRPLIFGKGTYLEVQQ.

By its share, this clone is medium-sized. The chain recombines TRDV1 with TRDJ1; the match to TRDD3 covers 8 bases. Germline V gene sequence: CDR1 TSWWSYY, CDR2 QGS. Trimming at V came to 8 bases and at J to 2 bases, leaving 34 bases not matched to a gene. The length of the CDR3 is 23 residues. The CDR3, as DNA: TGTGCTCTTCTTCTTTTCGGGGGGATAGCTGGGGGACCCCTCGGAGGGAGGACCGATAAACTCATCTTT. It specifies CALLLFGGIAGGPLGGRTDKLIF.